The 5 T cell receptor beta chains in this list originate from one sample, sequenced in a study of blood T cell repertoires in COVID-19. TCRdb keeps only in-frame clones here, not all; method: immunoSEQ multiplex PCR. The table shows about 300,000 clones, with 88% occurring only once. The sequenced material came from peripheral blood. The receptors were gathered from a man younger than 35 with active or convalescent COVID-19.

This clone has only one observation. The V and J genes are TRBV6-4 and TRBJ1-6; the match to TRBD1 covers 8 bases. The CDR3 sequence is 15 residues long. In germline, CDR1 is MRHNA, CDR2 SNTAGT. V trimming: 0 bases; J trimming: 7 bases; junction bases outside the gene matches: 2. The CDR3 DNA reads as TGTGCCAGCAGTGACTCGTGGGACAGGAATTCACCCCTCCACTTT. This gives the protein CASSDSWDRNSPLHF.

The gene calls are TRBV27 and TRBJ1-6; D is possibly TRBD1 (6 bases). CDR1 is MNHEY, CDR2 SMNVEV, per germline (reference sequence). Trimming took off 4 bases at V and 7 bases at J, with 11 bases between the two ends. The CDR3 loop spans 14 amino acids. The CDR3 DNA is TGTGCCAGCAGTTCGGTTGACAGGAATTCACCCCTCCACTTT. It translates to CASSSVDRNSPLHF.

The chain combines TRBV5-4 with TRBJ2-3; D remains unclear. Germline CDR1 is SGHNT and CDR2 is YYREEE (reference sequence). With 3 bases removed from V and 4 bases from J, the gap between germline ends came to 9 bases. The CDR3 is 13 amino acids. Written as DNA, the CDR3 is TGTGCCAGCAGCTCGTCAACATCAGATACGCAGTATTTT. Its protein product is CASSSSTSDTQYF.

The gene calls are TRBV2 and TRBJ1-5; TRBD1 matches 11 bases. The CDR3 spans 14 residues. Germline V gives CDR1 SNHLY, CDR2 FYNNEI. After removal of 1 base from V and 7 bases from J, the junction contained 0 bases not matched to a gene. CDR3 protein: CASSEGTGGQPQHF. The CDR3 region has the DNA TGTGCCAGCAGTGAAGGGACAGGGGGCCAGCCCCAGCATTTT.

The genes are TRBV11-2 and TRBJ2-1; D might be TRBD2 (5 bases). Trimming took off 5 bases at V and 6 bases at J, with 20 bases between the two ends. The germline V gene encodes CDR1 SGHAT and CDR2 FQNNGV. The CDR3 length is 16 residues. CDR3 coding DNA: TGTGCCAGCAGCGCGGACCTGGCGGGTCTGGGCAATGAGCAGTTCTTC. Translating it yields CASSADLAGLGNEQFF. Complete variable domain (other parts from reference TRBV11-2 and TRBJ2-1): EAGVAQSPRYKIIEKRQSVAFWCNPISGHATLYWYQQILGQGPKLLIQFQNNGVVDDSQLPKDRFSAERLKGVDSTLKIQPAKLEDSAVYLCASSADLAGLGNEQFFGPGTRLTVL.